The 26 T cell receptor beta chains below were found in one sample sequenced in a study of blood T cell repertoires in COVID-19. Sequencing was performed with immunoSEQ multiplex PCR; in TCRdb, only in-frame clones are kept and a portion is missing. The sample contains a few hundred thousand clones, approximately 90% of which appear only once. The sequencing sample was made of PBMCs or T cells enriched from blood (not recorded which). The receptors derive from a human donor in a cohort exposed to, infected with or recovered from COVID-19 (not recorded which). The donor label of this sample is uncertain.

The rearrangement joins TRBV6-2 or TRBV6-3 to TRBJ2-1, with a weak D call TRBD2 (5 bases). V dropped 6 bases and J dropped 3 bases, with 12 bases sitting between them. Germline loops: CDR1 MNHEY, CDR2 SVGEGT. This CDR3 is 14 amino acids long. Written as DNA, the CDR3 is TGTGCCAGCAGCCCGGACTCGTACTACAATGAGCAGTTCTTC. Encoded protein: CASSPDSYYNEQFF.

This chain uses TRBV25-1 with TRBJ1-2, with no clear D. This CDR3 spans 14 amino acids. The germline CDR1 and CDR2 sequences are MGHDK and SYGVNS. V dropped 1 base and J dropped 3 bases, with 9 bases sitting between them. The CDR3 protein is CASSESEGYYGYTF. DNA for the CDR3: TGTGCCAGCAGTGAATCCGAGGGCTACTATGGCTACACCTTC.

J is TRBJ2-7 and V is TRBV4-2; no clear D. V lost 0 bases and J lost 6, with 12 bases in between. The germline V gene has CDR1 LGHNA and CDR2 YNFKEQ. This CDR3 has 14 residues. For the CDR3, the DNA is TGTGCCAGCAGCCAAGATATGGCAGCGCGCGAGCAGTACTTC. Translating gives CASSQDMAAREQYF.

This clone was detected once. The chain employs TRBV27 and TRBJ1-2; tentative D call: TRBD1 (6 bases). Trimming removed 3 bases from V and 9 bases from J, with 11 bases in between. The CDR3 sequence is 12 residues long. The germline V gene has CDR1 MNHEY and CDR2 SMNVEV (reference sequence). Here the CDR3 DNA reads TGTGCCAGCAGTTTTAGGGGGACAAGCTACACCTTC. Translated, it gives CASSFRGTSYTF.

V usage is TRBV7-2 and J usage is TRBJ2-7, with D maybe TRBD1 (6 bases). Trimming took 3 bases from V and 4 from J, leaving 16 bases between them. Germline V gene data show CDR1 as SGHTA and CDR2 as FQGNSA. The CDR3 length is 15 residues. The CDR3 reads CASSFTGPNLYEQYF. As DNA, the CDR3 is TGTGCCAGCAGCTTCACAGGGCCCAATCTTTACGAGCAGTACTTC. Using reference TRBV7-2 and TRBJ2-7 for the parts outside the CDR3, the full variable domain is GAGVSQSPSNKVTEKGKDVELRCDPISGHTALYWYRQSLGQGLEFLIYFQGNSAPDKSGLPSDRFSAERTGGSVSTLTIQRTQQEDSAVYLCASSFTGPNLYEQYFGPGTRLTVT.

CDR3 nucleotide sequence: TGTGCCAGCAGTGCGGGGGTGGTGAAGCCGGAAGCTTTCTTT. This codes for CASSAGVVKPEAFF. This sequence joins TRBV2 and TRBJ1-1, with D possibly matching TRBD1 (5 bases). V lost 4 bases to trimming and J lost 8 bases, with 17 bases between them. The CDR3 runs to 14 residues. The V gene's germline CDR1 is SNHLY and CDR2 FYNNEI.

The genes are TRBV3-1 (or the pseudogene TRBV3-2) and TRBJ2-1; 12 bases match TRBD1. Germline CDR1 reads LGHDT; CDR2 reads YNNKEL (reference sequence). Unmatched junction bases numbered 2, after V lost 3 bases and J lost 5 bases. The CDR3 totals 15 residues. CDR3 DNA: TGTGCCAGCAGCCAGGGACAGGGGGCCCACAATGAGCAGTTCTTC. It translates to CASSQGQGAHNEQFF.

V usage is TRBV5-6 and J usage is TRBJ1-1; 7 nucleotides align to TRBD1. The ends lost 4 bases at V and 0 bases at J; junction bases unmatched: 9. The germline V gene has CDR1 SGHDT and CDR2 YYEEEE. The CDR3 is 16 amino acids. CDR3 protein: CASSRRQGVLNTEAFF. DNA for the CDR3: TGTGCCAGCAGCCGAAGACAGGGAGTATTGAACACTGAAGCTTTCTTT. Based on the CDR3 plus reference TRBV5-6 and TRBJ1-1, the full variable domain is DAGVTQSPTHLIKTRGQQVTLRCSPKSGHDTVSWYQQALGQGPQFIFQYYEEEERQRGNFPDRFSGHQFPNYSSELNVNALLLGDSALYLCASSRRQGVLNTEAFFGQGTRLTVV.

Details on this clone: This CDR3 is also generated by other DNA sequences in the sample. The chain combines TRBV6-5 with TRBJ1-1; no firm D call. CDR3 size: 14 residues. Germline V lookup: CDR1 MNHEY, CDR2 SVGAGI. Trimming stripped 5 bases from V and 2 bases from J, with 12 bases between. Here the CDR3 reads CASSLSGTNTEAFF. The CDR3 DNA reads TGTGCCAGCAGTCTATCAGGAACAAACACTGAAGCTTTCTTT.

This clone was counted a single time. The chain links TRBV24-1 to TRBJ2-3; 8 nucleotides agree with TRBD2. Germline V gene data show CDR1 as KGHDR and CDR2 as SFDVKD. This CDR3 contains 19 residues. The junction had 11 bases not matched to a gene; V was cut back by 1 base and J by 0 bases. CDR3 DNA sequence: TGTGCCACCAGTGATTTTCCCCGGGGGAAGCGGGGGAGCACAGATACGCAGTATTTT. Its translation is CATSDFPRGKRGSTDTQYF.

This chain links TRBV12-5 with TRBJ2-1; weak D call: TRBD1 (5 bases). This CDR3 is 17 amino acids long. Trimming took off 0 bases at V and 6 bases at J, with 18 bases between the two ends. Per the germline V gene, CDR1 is LGHNT and CDR2 is FRNRAP. DNA of the CDR3: TGTGCTAGTGGTTTGGTAATAACCCTGGGGCCGTCCAATGAGCAGTTCTTC. Protein product: CASGLVITLGPSNEQFF.

This clone was found once. The V gene is TRBV9, the J gene TRBJ1-6; TRBD1 matches at 7 bases. The junction had 3 bases not matched to a gene; V was cut back by 3 bases and J by 0 bases. Germline V lookup: CDR1 SGDLS, CDR2 YYNGEE. The CDR3 covers 16 residues. DNA for the CDR3: TGTGCCAGCAGCGCAGGGGGAGACTCCTATAATTCACCCCTCCACTTT. It yields the protein CASSAGGDSYNSPLHF. Drawing the rest from reference TRBV9 and TRBJ1-6, the complete variable domain is DSGVTQTPKHLITATGQRVTLRCSPRSGDLSVYWYQQSLDQGLQFLIQYYNGEERAKGNILERFSAQQFPDLHSELNLSSLELGDSALYFCASSAGGDSYNSPLHFGNGTRLTVT.

V usage is TRBV19 and J usage is TRBJ2-2; perhaps TRBD1 as D (6 bases). The CDR3 length is 15 residues. Trimming removed 8 bases from V and 1 base from J, with 14 bases in between. CDR1 and CDR2 (germline): LNHDA, SQIVND (reference sequence). CDR3: CASPYRVRNTGELFF. CDR3 nucleotide sequence: TGTGCCAGTCCTTACAGGGTACGGAACACCGGGGAGCTGTTTTTT.

The genes are TRBV5-6 and TRBJ1-2; 7 bases line up with TRBD1. V was pared by 0 bases and J by 3 bases, with 5 bases of the junction left unmatched. There are 15 residues in the CDR3. Germline V lookup: CDR1 SGHDT, CDR2 YYEEEE. The CDR3 DNA reads as TGTGCCAGCAGCTTGGACCGACAGGGTGACTATGGCTACACCTTC. This translates into CASSLDRQGDYGYTF. Looking up the rest from reference TRBV5-6 and TRBJ1-2 gives the full variable domain: DAGVTQSPTHLIKTRGQQVTLRCSPKSGHDTVSWYQQALGQGPQFIFQYYEEEERQRGNFPDRFSGHQFPNYSSELNVNALLLGDSALYLCASSLDRQGDYGYTFGSGTRLTVV.

This clone was counted once. This chain joins TRBV28 and TRBJ1-1, with D unresolved. Germline lookup yields CDR1 MDHEN and CDR2 SYDVKM. Trimming cost V 2 bases and J 1 base, with 8 bases left between them. CDR3 length equals 14 residues. CDR3 nucleotide sequence: TGTGCCAGCAGTTTAGCAAGCGGGAACACTGAAGCTTTCTTT. Amino acids: CASSLASGNTEAFF. Full variable domain (rest looked up from reference TRBV28 and TRBJ1-1): DVKVTQSSRYLVKRTGEKVFLECVQDMDHENMFWYRQDPGLGLRLIYFSYDVKMKEKGDIPEGYSVSREKKERFSLILESASTNQTSMYLCASSLASGNTEAFFGQGTRLTVV.

This rearrangement joins TRBV14 to TRBJ2-1; D not resolved. Between the trimmed V and J ends, which lost 2 bases and 9 bases, there was a span of 5 bases. This CDR3 contains 11 residues. Germline-derived CDR1 and CDR2 are SGHDN and FVKESK. The CDR3 loop is CASSQYGEQFF. The CDR3 bases are TGTGCCAGCAGCCAATACGGTGAGCAGTTCTTC.

The chain links TRBV7-9 to TRBJ2-6; D not resolved. The CDR3 sequence is 15 residues long. Between the trimmed V and J ends, which lost 5 bases and 0 bases, there was a span of 8 bases. CDR1 SEHNR and CDR2 FQNEAQ come from the germline V gene (reference sequence). The CDR3 region has the DNA TGTGCCAGCAGCACTGTACTCTCTGGGGCCAACGTCCTGACTTTC. Its protein is CASSTVLSGANVLTF.

The rearrangement uses TRBV6-5 and TRBJ1-3; 8 nucleotides align to TRBD1. The CDR3 sequence is 16 residues long. V gave up 0 bases and J gave up 2 bases; unmatched junction bases: 3. The germline V gene encodes CDR1 MNHEY and CDR2 SVGAGI. CDR3 in amino acids: CASSYSQGGTGNTIYF. In nucleotides, the CDR3 is TGTGCCAGCAGTTACTCACAGGGGGGAACTGGAAACACCATATATTTT.

This chain links TRBV27 with TRBJ1-5; tentatively, D is TRBD1 (5 bases). The CDR3 runs 14 residues. CDR1 MNHEY and CDR2 SMNVEV come from the germline V gene (reference sequence). The V end was cut by 6 bases, the J end by 2 bases, with 11 bases between. CDR3 nucleotide sequence: TGTGCCAGCAGGCCAGGGCGTGGCAATCAGCCCCAGCATTTT. This sequence encodes CASRPGRGNQPQHF.

The gene calls are TRBV24-1 and TRBJ2-1, with a tentative D call TRBD1 (6 bases). V gave up 3 bases and J gave up 7 bases, with 9 bases separating them. The CDR3 consists of 13 residues. Germline V gene sequence: CDR1 KGHDR, CDR2 SFDVKD. The CDR3 spells CATSDGGANEQFF. The CDR3 DNA is TGTGCCACCAGTGATGGGGGCGCAAATGAGCAGTTCTTC.

This clone was recorded a few times. The gene calls are TRBV19 and TRBJ1-5, with 7 bases that match TRBD1. V shed 5 bases and J 2 bases; nucleotides not matched to a gene: 3. This CDR3 contains 14 residues. Germline-derived CDR1 and CDR2 are LNHDA and SQIVND (reference sequence). CDR3 amino acids: CASSETGGNQPQHF. The CDR3 DNA reads as TGTGCCAGTAGTGAAACAGGGGGCAATCAGCCCCAGCATTTT.

This clone appeared a few times. The chain links TRBV2 to TRBJ1-1; D possibly corresponds to TRBD1 (6 bases). V was trimmed by 6 bases and J by 4 bases, leaving 18 bases between them. The CDR3 is 15 residues long. Germline CDR1 is SNHLY and CDR2 is FYNNEI. The CDR3 spells CASRSDSPRGTEAFF. The CDR3 DNA reads TGTGCCAGCAGGAGTGACAGCCCCAGGGGCACTGAAGCTTTCTTT.

CDR3 bases: TGTGCCAGCAGCTTACTTCGGTCTGTAGACTATGGCTACACCTTC. Amino acid sequence: CASSLLRSVDYGYTF. The chain uses TRBV5-8 and TRBJ1-2; D is unresolved. Trimming took 2 bases from V and 3 from J, leaving 14 bases between them. CDR3 length: 15 residues. Germline values: CDR1 SGHTS, CDR2 YDEGEE. The variable domain in full, with the rest retrieved from reference TRBV5-8 and TRBJ1-2, is EAGVTQSPTHLIKTRGQQATLRCSPISGHTSVYWYQQALGLGLQFLLWYDEGEERNRGNFPPRFSGRQFPNYSSELNVNALELEDSALYLCASSLLRSVDYGYTFGSGTRLTVV.

The chain couples TRBV19 to TRBJ1-5; 8 bases fit TRBD1. Germline-derived CDR1 and CDR2 are LNHDA and SQIVND (reference sequence). This CDR3 has 15 amino acids. V dropped 4 bases and J dropped 7; count of bases not matched to a gene: 9. In nucleotides, the CDR3 is TGTGCCAGTAGTACTTTTACAGGGGGACGCCAGCCCCAGCATTTT. Translated, it gives CASSTFTGGRQPQHF.

The chain is built from TRBV5-1 and TRBJ2-1, with TRBD2 matching over 13 bases. CDR3 length: 14 amino acids. The V segment lost 4 bases and the J segment 9 bases; nucleotides outside the gene matches: 4. The V gene's germline CDR1 is SGHRS and CDR2 YFSETQ. The DNA of the CDR3 is TGCGCCAGCAGCCATGGACTAGCGGGGGCTGAGCAGTTCTTC. This codes for CASSHGLAGAEQFF.

The chain combines TRBV12-2 with TRBJ2-1; the table's D call, TRBD1, has no DNA check behind it. TRBV12-2 is given as a pseudogene. The CDR3 spans 19 residues. The CDR3 sequence is CASRLAWDRISRGDNEQFF. CDR3 bases: TGTGCAAGTCGCTTAGCGTGGGACAGGATCTCCAGGGGGGACAATGAGCAGTTCTTC.